This T cell receptor (beta chain) was sequenced for a study of blood T cell repertoires in COVID-19. Across the whole study: Samples representing acute and convalescent COVID-19 were sourced from the United States, Italy and Spain.

Individuals aged roughly 18 to 90 years were recruited from 20 to 25 US areas. Cohort assignment relied on participant-reported clinical history. Study processing details: It was from reference gene primer amplification that nucleated cell counts were estimated. Clones were sequenced by immunoSEQ multiplex PCR, and TCRdb holds only the in-frame ones, with some missing. The V and J calls and the clone size are those of that table, but D and trimming were determined from the DNA. This sample has approximately 180,000 clones, with about 91% found just once. The CDR3 length is 16 residues. Germline CDR1 and CDR2: SGDLS and YYNGEE. Trimming removed 3 bases from V and 5 bases from J; junction bases left unmatched: 7.

The TCR was taken from a woman in her thirties or forties with acute COVID-19. The chain is built from TRBV9 and TRBJ2-3, with 12 bases aligning to TRBD2. Sequencing used PBMCs or T cells enriched from blood (not recorded which). CDR3 nucleotide sequence: TGTGCCAGCAGCGCATCTAGCGGGGGGGCGATAGATACGCAGTATTTT. It is translated as CASSASSGGAIDTQYF.